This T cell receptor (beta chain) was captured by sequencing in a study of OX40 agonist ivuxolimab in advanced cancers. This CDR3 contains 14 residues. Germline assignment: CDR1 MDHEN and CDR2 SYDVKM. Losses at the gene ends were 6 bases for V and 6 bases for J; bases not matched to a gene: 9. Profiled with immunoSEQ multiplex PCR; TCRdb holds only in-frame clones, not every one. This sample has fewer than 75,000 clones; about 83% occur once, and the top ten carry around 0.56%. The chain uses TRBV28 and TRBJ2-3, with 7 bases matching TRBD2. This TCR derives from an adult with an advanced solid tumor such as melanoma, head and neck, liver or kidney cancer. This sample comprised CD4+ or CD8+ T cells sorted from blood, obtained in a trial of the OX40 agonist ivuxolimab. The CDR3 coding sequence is TGTGCCAGCAGGGAGGGACTACCCGACGATACGCAGTATTTT. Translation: CASREGLPDDTQYF.